This T cell receptor beta chain is drawn from a study of technical replicates of blood from several donors. The CDR3 loop spans 14 amino acids. V was trimmed by 5 bases and J by 5 bases, leaving 15 bases between them. Germline CDR1 is LNHDA and CDR2 is SQIVND (reference sequence). Sequenced by immunoSEQ multiplex PCR; TCRdb stores in-frame clones only, minus some. The profile shows around 15,000 clones, roughly 88% of them singletons. The sequenced material came from PBMCs. This TCR derives from a human donor in good health. V usage is TRBV19 and J usage is TRBJ2-5, with D possibly matching TRBD2 (5 bases). Here the CDR3 reads CASSRPGSLETQYF. CDR3 DNA: TGTGCCAGTAGTCGTCCGGGGAGCCTGGAGACCCAGTACTTC.